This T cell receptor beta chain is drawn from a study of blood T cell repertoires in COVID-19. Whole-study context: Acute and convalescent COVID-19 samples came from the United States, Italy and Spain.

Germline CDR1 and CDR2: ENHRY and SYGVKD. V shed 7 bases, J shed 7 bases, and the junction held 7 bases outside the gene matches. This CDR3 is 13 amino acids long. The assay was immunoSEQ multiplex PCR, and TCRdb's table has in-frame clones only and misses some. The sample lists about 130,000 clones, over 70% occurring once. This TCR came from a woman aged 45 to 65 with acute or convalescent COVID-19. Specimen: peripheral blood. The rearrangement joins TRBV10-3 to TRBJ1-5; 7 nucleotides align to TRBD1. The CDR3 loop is CAITTGEGQPQHF. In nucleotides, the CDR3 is TGTGCCATCACTACAGGGGAAGGGCAGCCCCAGCATTTT.